What follows are 26 T cell receptor beta chains derived from one specimen sequenced in a study of cytomegalovirus exposure and HLA in healthy donors (dated by TCRdb to 2015 to 2018). Library creation used the immunoSEQ multiplex PCR assay. For the multiplex PCR, a mixture combining 60 forward primers for TCR Vbeta segments and 13 reverse primers for TCR Jbeta segments was used. Held by TCRdb, this immuneACCESS table contains in-frame sequences only and omits some clones. Under half of the omission traces to an unresolved V gene where checked; the cause of the rest is unknown. In this sample the table shows under 200,000 clones, roughly 74% of which occur a single time. The top ten constitute 1.5% to 2% of the sample. The sample consisted of PBMCs. The receptors stem from a woman aged 25 to 39 in good health and CMV-seronegative.

This chain links TRBV7-9 with TRBJ2-3, with a tentative D call TRBD2 (7 bases). Trimming left V 2 bases short and J 4 bases short, with 22 bases between. The germline V gene encodes CDR1 SEHNR and CDR2 FQNEAQ (reference sequence). The CDR3 is made up of 18 amino acids. As DNA, the CDR3 is TGTGCCAGCAGCTTAAATCGGTGGGGGGGGCCGGGAGCAGATACGCAGTATTTT. This encodes CASSLNRWGGPGADTQYF.

This rearrangement joins TRBV4-2 to TRBJ2-1; 8 bases are shared with TRBD2. V lost 4 bases and J lost 7; bases outside the gene matches: 9. Germline V lookup: CDR1 LGHNA, CDR2 YNFKEQ. The CDR3 runs 15 residues. The DNA of the CDR3 is TGTGCCAGCAGCCCCCGGGAGGGAGCGAGGAATGAGCAGTTCTTC. As protein: CASSPREGARNEQFF.

The chain recombines TRBV15 with TRBJ1-1; possibly TRBD1 for D (5 bases). V dropped 0 bases and J dropped 9 bases, with 17 bases sitting between them. The CDR3 extends over 15 amino acids. The germline V gene encodes CDR1 LNHNV and CDR2 YYDKDF (reference sequence). This chain's CDR3 is CATSRERGGFRQAFF. As DNA, the CDR3 is TGTGCCACCAGCAGAGAGAGGGGAGGATTCCGACAAGCTTTCTTT.

The chain is built from TRBV10-2 and TRBJ1-3; 8 bases match TRBD1. The CDR3 is made up of 14 amino acids. Germline CDR1 reads WSHSY; CDR2 reads SAAADI. The V gene end was trimmed by 6 bases and the J gene end by 6 bases; junction bases not matched to a gene: 7. The CDR3 sequence is CASRETGEVNTIYF. DNA of the CDR3: TGCGCCAGCAGAGAGACAGGGGAGGTAAACACCATATATTTT.

The rearrangement joins TRBV5-4 to TRBJ2-1, with 7 bases matching TRBD1. The CDR3 spans 12 residues. The ends lost 3 bases at V and 13 bases at J; junction bases unmatched: 7. The germline CDR1 and CDR2 sequences are SGHNT and YYREEE (reference sequence). The CDR3 DNA reads as TGTGCCAGCAGCTGGGACAGAGATTTCCAGTTCTTC. Amino acid sequence: CASSWDRDFQFF. Filled out from reference TRBV5-4 and TRBJ2-1, the complete variable domain reads ETGVTQSPTHLIKTRGQQVTLRCSSQSGHNTVSWYQQALGQGPQFIFQYYREEENGRGNFPPRFSGLQFPNYSSELNVNALELDDSALYLCASSWDRDFQFFGPGTRLTVL.

CDR3 bases: TGTGCCAGCAGCCCGACAGGGGGCGGTTTACAGCCCCAGCATTTT. Protein: CASSPTGGGLQPQHF. The chain carries TRBV27 and TRBJ1-5; 10 positions match TRBD1. The length of the CDR3 is 15 residues. V lost 6 bases, J lost 7 bases, and 9 bases stayed unmatched. Germline loops: CDR1 MNHEY, CDR2 SMNVEV (reference sequence).

This chain links TRBV18 with TRBJ2-7, with 11 bases matching TRBD2. V gave up 3 bases and J gave up 3 bases; unmatched junction bases: 13. Per germline, CDR1 KGHSH and CDR2 LQKENI. The CDR3 contains 18 residues. CDR3 sequence reads: CASSPDPFRLAGNYEQYF. CDR3 coding DNA: TGTGCCAGCTCACCCGACCCCTTCCGACTAGCGGGGAACTACGAGCAGTACTTC.

This clone was seen a few times. This sequence joins TRBV5-1 and TRBJ2-5, with D maybe TRBD1 (6 bases). This CDR3 has 15 amino acids. Trimming shortened V by 5 bases and J by 1 base, and 15 bases separated the two germline ends. Germline loops: CDR1 SGHRS, CDR2 YFSETQ. DNA for the CDR3: TGCGCCAGCAGTCCCCAGGGGCGGGTCCAAGAGACCCAGTACTTC. Its protein product is CASSPQGRVQETQYF. Drawing the rest from reference TRBV5-1 and TRBJ2-5, the complete variable domain is KAGVTQTPRYLIKTRGQQVTLSCSPISGHRSVSWYQQTPGQGLQFLFEYFSETQRNKGNFPGRFSGRQFSNSRSEMNVSTLELGDSALYLCASSPQGRVQETQYFGPGTRLLVL.

The chain joins TRBV19 to TRBJ1-1, with 7 bases identical to TRBD1. The CDR3 is 11 amino acids. The germline V gene encodes CDR1 LNHDA and CDR2 SQIVND (reference sequence). V was pared by 8 bases and J by 8 bases, with 5 bases of the junction left unmatched. The CDR3 reads CASRGGLEAFF. Here the CDR3 DNA reads TGTGCCAGTCGAGGGGGCCTCGAAGCTTTCTTT.

V usage is TRBV6-6 and J usage is TRBJ1-5; TRBD1 matches 9 bases. The CDR3 length is 16 residues. In germline, CDR1 is MNHNY, CDR2 SVGAGI (reference sequence). Trimming cost V 6 bases and J 3 bases; bases outside gene matches: 9. CDR3 coding DNA: TGTGCCAGCAGAAAAAGTGGGACAGGGAACAATCAGCCCCAGCATTTT. Its protein product is CASRKSGTGNNQPQHF.

The V gene is TRBV9, the J gene TRBJ1-3; D gene unclear. CDR1 and CDR2 (germline): SGDLS, YYNGEE. The ends were cut back, 6 bases at V and 1 base at J, with 11 bases in the middle. The CDR3 has 14 amino acids. Here the CDR3 DNA reads TGTGCCAGCACGGGCAGGACTTCTGGAAACACCATATATTTT. Its protein product is CASTGRTSGNTIYF. The variable domain in full, completed from reference TRBV9 and TRBJ1-3, reads DSGVTQTPKHLITATGQRVTLRCSPRSGDLSVYWYQQSLDQGLQFLIQYYNGEERAKGNILERFSAQQFPDLHSELNLSSLELGDSALYFCASTGRTSGNTIYFGEGSWLTVV.

This clone was recorded a few times. The chain employs TRBV7-3 and TRBJ2-7; D might be TRBD2 (6 bases). V was shortened by 2 bases and J by 1 base, with 9 bases between the two germline ends. Germline CDR1 is SGHTA and CDR2 is FQGTGA. The CDR3 spans 14 residues. This chain's CDR3 is CASSLAGPSYEQYF. In DNA form, the CDR3 reads TGTGCCAGCAGCTTAGCGGGACCTTCCTACGAGCAGTACTTC.

The rearrangement joins TRBV25-1 to TRBJ1-2; no reliable D call. Trimming cost V 4 bases and J 2 bases, with 11 bases left between them. Germline CDR1 and CDR2: MGHDK and SYGVNS. This CDR3 has 14 residues. The CDR3 spells CASSASGSNYGYTF. The CDR3 DNA follows: TGTGCCAGCAGTGCCTCCGGGAGCAACTATGGCTACACCTTC.

The rearrangement uses TRBV28 and TRBJ2-1, with 7 bases that match TRBD1. This CDR3 comprises 13 residues. Germline V lookup: CDR1 MDHEN, CDR2 SYDVKM. Unmatched junction bases numbered 3, after V lost 8 bases and J lost 2 bases. The CDR3 sequence: CASLGQPYNEQFF. The CDR3 DNA follows: TGTGCCAGCTTGGGACAGCCCTACAATGAGCAGTTCTTC.

V usage is TRBV2 and J usage is TRBJ2-1, with 12 positions matching TRBD1. After removal of 3 bases from V and 6 bases from J, the junction contained 3 bases not matched to a gene. Per germline, CDR1 SNHLY and CDR2 FYNNEI. This CDR3 spans 15 amino acids. This CDR3 is CASSEGQGALNEQFF. CDR3 bases: TGTGCCAGCAGTGAGGGACAGGGGGCCCTCAATGAGCAGTTCTTC.

This clone has only a few counts. The gene calls are TRBV19 and TRBJ2-2; 8 bases agree with TRBD1. The CDR3 extends over 17 amino acids. CDR1 LNHDA and CDR2 SQIVND come from the germline V gene (reference sequence). V lost 5 bases, J lost 6 bases, and 14 bases stayed unmatched. CDR3 DNA sequence: TGTGCCAGTAGTCTCCTACAGGGGGGCGGAGTGGCCGGGGAGCTGTTTTTT. Encoded protein: CASSLLQGGGVAGELFF.

This chain connects TRBV5-8 to TRBJ2-7; no definite D call. The CDR3 length is 11 residues. Germline assignment: CDR1 SGHTS and CDR2 YDEGEE. The V end lost 4 bases, the J end lost 3 bases, and 5 bases lay between the germline ends. The CDR3 bases are TGTGCCAGCAGCCTAGTCTACGAGCAGTACTTC. Translating it yields CASSLVYEQYF.

This rearrangement joins TRBV27 to TRBJ1-4; 10 bases match TRBD1. Germline CDR1 is MNHEY and CDR2 is SMNVEV (reference sequence). The CDR3 has 13 amino acids. Unmatched junction bases numbered 1, after V lost 8 bases and J lost 4 bases. CDR3 residues: CASRDRGNEKLFF. The CDR3 DNA follows: TGTGCCAGCCGGGACAGGGGTAATGAAAAACTGTTTTTT.

This clone was detected only once. The chain uses TRBV27 and TRBJ2-2; 11 nucleotides match TRBD2. J was trimmed by 6 bases and V by 8 bases; bases with no gene match: 8. This CDR3 comprises 15 residues. Germline V gene lookup returns CDR1 MNHEY and CDR2 SMNVEV (reference sequence). CDR3 sequence: CASSSGTSGSGELFF. As DNA, the CDR3 is TGTGCCAGCTCCTCCGGGACTAGCGGATCCGGGGAGCTGTTTTTT.

The CDR3 bases are TGTGCCAGCTCCCGACAGGGGGCGAACACCGGGGAGCTGTTTTTT. This sequence encodes CASSRQGANTGELFF. This sequence joins TRBV18 and TRBJ2-2; 9 bases fit TRBD1. J was trimmed by 0 bases and V by 6 bases; bases with no gene match: 2. Germline-derived CDR1 and CDR2 are KGHSH and LQKENI. The CDR3 runs 15 residues.

This clone was recorded a few times. V usage is TRBV28 and J usage is TRBJ2-1; D uncertain. The CDR3 runs 15 residues. Germline CDR1 and CDR2: MDHEN and SYDVKM. V was shortened by 7 bases and J by 2 bases, with 15 bases between the two germline ends. The CDR3 nucleotides read TGTGCCAGCATGTCCGCGGCATGGGCCTACAATGAGCAGTTCTTC. Its translation is CASMSAAWAYNEQFF.

V and J are TRBV4-3 and TRBJ2-5; the match to TRBD2 covers 10 bases. The CDR3 contains 16 residues. CDR1 and CDR2 from the germline V gene are LGHNA and YSLEER. V was clipped by 2 bases and J by 4 bases; unmatched bases: 7. Here the CDR3 reads CASSQSGRADLETQYF. CDR3 DNA: TGCGCCAGCAGCCAAAGCGGGAGGGCCGATTTAGAGACCCAGTACTTC.

This clone is deemed medium-sized. The V gene is TRBV4-3, the J gene TRBJ2-1; tentative D call: TRBD2 (5 bases). This CDR3 has 15 residues. The V gene's germline CDR1 is LGHNA and CDR2 YSLEER. V was trimmed by 3 bases and J by 8 bases, leaving 17 bases between them. The CDR3 DNA follows: TGCGCCAGCAGCCATGGACGGGATCACACCGATGAGCAGTTCTTC. Amino acid sequence: CASSHGRDHTDEQFF.

This chain joins TRBV5-1 and TRBJ2-3; the match to TRBD2 covers 7 bases. There are 14 residues in the CDR3. CDR1 is SGHRS, CDR2 YFSETQ, per germline. The V and J ends lost 2 bases and 2 bases, in that order; junction bases with no gene match: 2. The CDR3 DNA reads as TGCGCCAGCAGCTTCGGGGGGTTCACAGATACGCAGTATTTT. This gives the protein CASSFGGFTDTQYF.

The chain joins TRBV5-5 to TRBJ1-5; unclear D gene. Trimming pared 0 bases from V and 0 bases from J, leaving 7 bases between. The CDR3 covers 15 residues. Per germline, CDR1 SGHKS and CDR2 YYEKEE (reference sequence). CDR3 in DNA: TGTGCCAGCAGCTTGGGCGGTTATAGCAATCAGCCCCAGCATTTT. It codes for CASSLGGYSNQPQHF. The full variable domain, completed using reference TRBV5-5 and TRBJ1-5, is DAGVTQSPTHLIKTRGQQVTLRCSPISGHKSVSWYQQVLGQGPQFIFQYYEKEERGRGNFPDRFSARQFPNYSSELNVNALLLGDSALYLCASSLGGYSNQPQHFGDGTRLSIL.

Only a few counts were recorded for this clone. This sequence joins TRBV2 and TRBJ2-7, with 7 bases that match TRBD1. Germline trimming cut 8 bases from V and 1 base from J; bases unmatched to any gene: 5. Looked up from germline, CDR1 is SNHLY and CDR2 is FYNNEI. The CDR3 has 13 amino acids. This CDR3 is CASQQGLSYEQYF. CDR3 in DNA: TGTGCCAGCCAACAGGGGCTATCCTACGAGCAGTACTTC.